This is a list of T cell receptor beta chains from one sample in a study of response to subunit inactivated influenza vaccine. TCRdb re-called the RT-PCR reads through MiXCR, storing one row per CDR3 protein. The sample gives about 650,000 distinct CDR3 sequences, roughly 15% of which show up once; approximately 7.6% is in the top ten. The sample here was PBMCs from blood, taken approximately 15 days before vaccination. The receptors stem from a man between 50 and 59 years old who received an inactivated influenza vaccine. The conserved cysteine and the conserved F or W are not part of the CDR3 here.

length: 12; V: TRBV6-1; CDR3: ASTQGGVGYEQY
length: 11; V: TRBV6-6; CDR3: ASSYNVYNEQF
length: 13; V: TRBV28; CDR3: ASLTGGQGVVEQY
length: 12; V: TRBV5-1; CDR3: ASSLWDREAIQY
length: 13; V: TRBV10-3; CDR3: AISEAGRRNTEAF
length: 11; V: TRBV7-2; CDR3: ASRLGGSETQY
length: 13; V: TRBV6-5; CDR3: ASSYVGGTGNTIY
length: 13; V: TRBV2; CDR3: ASKARVNSNQPQH
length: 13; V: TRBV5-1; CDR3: ASSLGGGAANEQF
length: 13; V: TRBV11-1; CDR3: ASSPSSGFYHEQY
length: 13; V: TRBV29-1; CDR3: SVGIRPSSYNEQF
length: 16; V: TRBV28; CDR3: ATQLGSQWGPGVNEQF
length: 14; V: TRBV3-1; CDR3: ASSQDGRTIPDTQY
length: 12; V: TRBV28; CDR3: AMGRQGGDQPQH
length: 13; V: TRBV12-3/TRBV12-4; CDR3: ASSLNGAPSYEQY
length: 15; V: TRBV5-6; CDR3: ASSYKGTSGRYNEQF
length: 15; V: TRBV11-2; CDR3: ASSPYLGRDDTGELF
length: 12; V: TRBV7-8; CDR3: ASSYGQLSLEQY
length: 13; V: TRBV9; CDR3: ASSTSGRATDTQY
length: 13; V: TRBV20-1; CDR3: SATAPGRGQTEAF
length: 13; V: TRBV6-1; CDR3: ASSVTGTGSCEQY
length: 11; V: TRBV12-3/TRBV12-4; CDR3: ASSFRVNEKLF
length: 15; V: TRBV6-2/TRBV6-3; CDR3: ASTTMGGRWIEETQY
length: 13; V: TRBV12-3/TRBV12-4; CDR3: ASSFMAARGETQY
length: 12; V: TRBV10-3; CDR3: AISAELSNQPQH
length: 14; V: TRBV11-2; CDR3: ASSPVRQGMNTEAF
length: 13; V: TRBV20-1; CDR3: ATWRGGANTGELF
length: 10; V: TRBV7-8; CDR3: ASGRTRNEQF
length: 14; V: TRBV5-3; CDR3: ARDVERTGLTDTQY
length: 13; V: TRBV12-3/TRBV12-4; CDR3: ASSLESGITGELF
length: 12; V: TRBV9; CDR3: ASSVEPRGDTQY
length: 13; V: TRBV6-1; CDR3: ASSNWGVDGDTQY
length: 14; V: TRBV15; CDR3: ATSRKLRDLPNEQF
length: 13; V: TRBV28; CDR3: ASSLPGVSTDTQY
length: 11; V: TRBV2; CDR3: ASTGYRYNEQF
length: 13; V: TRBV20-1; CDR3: SAPTGSSYNSPLH
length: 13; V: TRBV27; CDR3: ASSLSREGYNEQF
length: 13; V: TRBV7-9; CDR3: ASSLPDGLTGELF
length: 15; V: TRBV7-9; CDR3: ASSSWTSGRLTDTQY
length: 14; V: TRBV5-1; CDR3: ASRREGPLVKETQY
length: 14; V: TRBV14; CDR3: ASSQFVGVIPDTQY
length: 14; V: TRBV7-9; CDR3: ASSPRGTGFQNEQF
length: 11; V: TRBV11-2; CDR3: ASSLFHGHEQF
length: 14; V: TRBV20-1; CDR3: SAPLLSSGRANEQY
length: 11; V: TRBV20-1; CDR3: SASRTGAETQY
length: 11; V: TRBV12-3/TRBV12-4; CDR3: ASSFRERYEQY